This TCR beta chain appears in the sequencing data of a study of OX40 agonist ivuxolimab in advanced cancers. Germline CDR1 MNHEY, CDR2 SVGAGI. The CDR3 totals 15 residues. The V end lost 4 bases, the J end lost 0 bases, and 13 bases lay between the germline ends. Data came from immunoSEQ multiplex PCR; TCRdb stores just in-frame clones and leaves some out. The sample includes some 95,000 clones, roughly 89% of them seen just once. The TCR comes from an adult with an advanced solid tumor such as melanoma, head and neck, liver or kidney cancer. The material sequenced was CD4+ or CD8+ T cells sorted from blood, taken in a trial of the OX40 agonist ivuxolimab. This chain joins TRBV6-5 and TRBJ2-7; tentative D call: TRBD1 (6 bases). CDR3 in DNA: TGTGCCAGCAGTTTCGACAGGAGGAGCTCCTACGAGCAGTACTTC. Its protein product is CASSFDRRSSYEQYF.